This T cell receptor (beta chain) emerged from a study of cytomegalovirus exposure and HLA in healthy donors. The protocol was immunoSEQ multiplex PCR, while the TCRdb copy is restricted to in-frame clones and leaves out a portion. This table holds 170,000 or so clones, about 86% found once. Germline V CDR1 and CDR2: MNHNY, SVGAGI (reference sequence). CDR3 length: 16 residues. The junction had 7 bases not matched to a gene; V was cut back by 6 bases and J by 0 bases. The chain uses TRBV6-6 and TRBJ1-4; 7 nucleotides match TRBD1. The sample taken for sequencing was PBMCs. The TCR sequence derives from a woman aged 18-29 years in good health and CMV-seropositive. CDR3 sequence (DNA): TGTGCCAGCAGCCTCCTAGGACAGGCAACTAATGAAAAACTGTTTTTT. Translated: CASSLLGQATNEKLFF.